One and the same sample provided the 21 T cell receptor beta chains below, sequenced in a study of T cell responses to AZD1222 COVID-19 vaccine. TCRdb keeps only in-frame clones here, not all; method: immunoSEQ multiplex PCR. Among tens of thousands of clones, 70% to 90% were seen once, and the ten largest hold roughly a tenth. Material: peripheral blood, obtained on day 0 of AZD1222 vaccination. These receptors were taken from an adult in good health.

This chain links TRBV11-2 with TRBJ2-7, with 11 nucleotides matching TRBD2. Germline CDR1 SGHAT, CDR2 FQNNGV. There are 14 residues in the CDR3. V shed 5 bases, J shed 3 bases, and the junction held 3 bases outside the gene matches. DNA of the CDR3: TGTGCCAGCAGCCCAGGGACTAGCGGCTACGAGCAGTACTTC. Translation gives CASSPGTSGYEQYF.

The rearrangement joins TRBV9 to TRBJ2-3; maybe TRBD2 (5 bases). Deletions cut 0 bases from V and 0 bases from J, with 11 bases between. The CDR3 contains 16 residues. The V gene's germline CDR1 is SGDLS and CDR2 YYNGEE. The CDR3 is CASSVVRGASTDTQYF. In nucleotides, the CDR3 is TGTGCCAGCAGCGTAGTACGGGGTGCTAGCACAGATACGCAGTATTTT.

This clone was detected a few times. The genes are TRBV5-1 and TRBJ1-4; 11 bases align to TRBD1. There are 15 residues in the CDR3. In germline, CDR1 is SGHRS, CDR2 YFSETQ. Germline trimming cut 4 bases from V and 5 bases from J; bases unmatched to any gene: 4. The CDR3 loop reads CASSLGTGGNEKLFF. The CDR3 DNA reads TGCGCCAGCAGCCTAGGGACAGGGGGGAATGAAAAACTGTTTTTT.

The CDR3 region is CASSLRLGNTEAFF. CDR3 nucleotide sequence: TGTGCCAGCAGCCTCAGACTGGGGAACACTGAAGCTTTCTTT. This chain uses TRBV7-8 with TRBJ1-1, with D unclear. V dropped 5 bases and J dropped 1 base, with 11 bases sitting between them. The CDR3 is made up of 14 amino acids. CDR1 is SGHVS and CDR2 is FQNEAQ in the germline V gene.

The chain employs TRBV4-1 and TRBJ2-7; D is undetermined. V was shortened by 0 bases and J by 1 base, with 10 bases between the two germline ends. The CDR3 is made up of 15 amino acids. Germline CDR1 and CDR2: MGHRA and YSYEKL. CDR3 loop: CASSQEWRGSYEQYV. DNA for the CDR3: TGCGCCAGCAGCCAAGAGTGGAGAGGTTCCTACGAGCAGTACGTC.

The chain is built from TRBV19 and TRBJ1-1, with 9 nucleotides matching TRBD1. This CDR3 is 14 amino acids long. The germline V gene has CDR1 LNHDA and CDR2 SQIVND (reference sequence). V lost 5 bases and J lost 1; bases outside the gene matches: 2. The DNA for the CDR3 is TGTGCCAGTAGTGGGGACAGGGCGAACACTGAAGCTTTCTTT. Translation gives CASSGDRANTEAFF.

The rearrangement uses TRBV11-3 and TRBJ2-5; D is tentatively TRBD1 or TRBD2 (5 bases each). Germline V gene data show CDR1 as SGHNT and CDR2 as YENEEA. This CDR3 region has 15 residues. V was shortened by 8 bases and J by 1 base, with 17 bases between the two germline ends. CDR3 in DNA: TGTGCCAGCCGCTGGGCGGGCAGGGTCCAAGAGACCCAGTACTTC. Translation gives CASRWAGRVQETQYF.

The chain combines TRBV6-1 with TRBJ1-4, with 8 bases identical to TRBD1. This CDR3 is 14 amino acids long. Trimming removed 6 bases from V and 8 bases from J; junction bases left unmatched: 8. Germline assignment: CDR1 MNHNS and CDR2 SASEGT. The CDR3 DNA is TGTGCCAGCAGAAAGACAGGGGACCGAGAAAAACTGTTTTTT. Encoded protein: CASRKTGDREKLFF.

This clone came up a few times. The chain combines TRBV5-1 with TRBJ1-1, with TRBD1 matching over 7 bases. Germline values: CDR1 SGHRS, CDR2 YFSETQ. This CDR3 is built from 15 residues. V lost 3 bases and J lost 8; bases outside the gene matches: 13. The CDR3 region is CASSSSRDSALEAFF. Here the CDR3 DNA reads TGCGCCAGCAGCTCGTCCCGGGACAGCGCTCTAGAAGCTTTCTTT.

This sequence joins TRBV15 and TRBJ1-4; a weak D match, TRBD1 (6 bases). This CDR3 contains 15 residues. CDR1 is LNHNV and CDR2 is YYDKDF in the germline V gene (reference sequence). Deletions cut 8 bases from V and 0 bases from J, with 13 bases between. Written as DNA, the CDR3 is TGTGCCACCTCAGGGGATCGCGCAACTAATGAAAAACTGTTTTTT. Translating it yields CATSGDRATNEKLFF.

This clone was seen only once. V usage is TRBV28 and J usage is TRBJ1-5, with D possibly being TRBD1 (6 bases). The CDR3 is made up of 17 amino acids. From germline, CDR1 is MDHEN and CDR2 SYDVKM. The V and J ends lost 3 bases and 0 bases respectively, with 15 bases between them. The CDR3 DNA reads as TGTGCCAGCAGTTTTCAGGGGCCAATCCATAGCAATCAGCCCCAGCATTTT. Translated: CASSFQGPIHSNQPQHF.

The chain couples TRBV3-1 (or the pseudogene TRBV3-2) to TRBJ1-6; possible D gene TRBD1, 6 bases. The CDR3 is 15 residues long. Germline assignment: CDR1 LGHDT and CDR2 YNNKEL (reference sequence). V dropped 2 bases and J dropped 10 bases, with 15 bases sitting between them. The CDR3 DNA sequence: TGTGCCAGCAGCCAAATGCCGGGAGGGGGGTCACCCCTCCACTTT. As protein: CASSQMPGGGSPLHF.

The CDR3 nucleotides are TGTGCCAGCAGCGTAGGAGGCGGGAGTGGAGAGACCCAGTACTTC. Translation: CASSVGGGSGETQYF. V usage is TRBV9 and J usage is TRBJ2-5; the match to TRBD2 covers 7 bases. The trim removed 0 bases at V and 4 bases at J, leaving 6 bases unmatched. Germline V lookup: CDR1 SGDLS, CDR2 YYNGEE. The CDR3 sequence is 15 residues long.

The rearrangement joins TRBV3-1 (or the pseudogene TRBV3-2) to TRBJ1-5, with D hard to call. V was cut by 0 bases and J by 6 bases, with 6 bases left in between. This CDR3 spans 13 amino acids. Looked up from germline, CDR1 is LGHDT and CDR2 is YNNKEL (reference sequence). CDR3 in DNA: TGTGCCAGCAGCCAAGATGGGGTTCAGCCCCAGCATTTT. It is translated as CASSQDGVQPQHF.

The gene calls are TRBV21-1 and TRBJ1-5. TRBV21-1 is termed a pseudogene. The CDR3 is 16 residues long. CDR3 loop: CASSLDGPGPYQPQHF. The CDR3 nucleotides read TGTGCCAGCAGCCTTGACGGTCCGGGGCCGTATCAGCCCCAGCATTTT.

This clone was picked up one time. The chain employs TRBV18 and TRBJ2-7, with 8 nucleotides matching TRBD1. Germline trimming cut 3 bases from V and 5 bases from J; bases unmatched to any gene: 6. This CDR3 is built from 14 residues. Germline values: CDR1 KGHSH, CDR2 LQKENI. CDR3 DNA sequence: TGTGCCAGCTCACCCCGGACAGGGTTCCACGAGCAGTACTTC. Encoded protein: CASSPRTGFHEQYF. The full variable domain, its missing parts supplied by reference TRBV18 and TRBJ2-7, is NAGVMQNPRHLVRRRGQEARLRCSPMKGHSHVYWYRQLPEEGLKFMVYLQKENIIDESGMPKERFSAEFPKEGPSILRIQQVVRGDSAAYFCASSPRTGFHEQYFGPGTRLTVT.

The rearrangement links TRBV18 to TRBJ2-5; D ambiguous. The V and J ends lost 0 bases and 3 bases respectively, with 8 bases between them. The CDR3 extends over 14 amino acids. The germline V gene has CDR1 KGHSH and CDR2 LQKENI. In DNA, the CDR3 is TGTGCCAGCTCACCACCGGGCAGCGAAGAGACCCAGTACTTC. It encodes CASSPPGSEETQYF.

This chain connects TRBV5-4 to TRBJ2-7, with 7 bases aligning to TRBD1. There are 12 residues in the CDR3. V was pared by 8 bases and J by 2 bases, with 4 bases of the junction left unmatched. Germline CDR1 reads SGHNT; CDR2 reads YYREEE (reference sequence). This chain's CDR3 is CASMGQTYEQYF. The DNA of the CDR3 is TGTGCCAGTATGGGACAGACCTACGAGCAGTACTTC.

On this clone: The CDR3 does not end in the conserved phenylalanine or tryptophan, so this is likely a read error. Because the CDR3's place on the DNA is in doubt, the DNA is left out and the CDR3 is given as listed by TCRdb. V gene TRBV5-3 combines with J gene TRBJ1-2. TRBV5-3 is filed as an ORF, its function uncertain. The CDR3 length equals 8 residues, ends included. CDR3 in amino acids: CARSQPGT.

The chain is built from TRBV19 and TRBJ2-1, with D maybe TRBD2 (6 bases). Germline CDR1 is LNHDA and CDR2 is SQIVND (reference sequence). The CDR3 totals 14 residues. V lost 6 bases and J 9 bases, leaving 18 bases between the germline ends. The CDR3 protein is CASSTGGIVTEQFF. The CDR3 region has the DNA TGTGCCAGTAGCACTGGGGGGATCGTCACTGAGCAGTTCTTC.

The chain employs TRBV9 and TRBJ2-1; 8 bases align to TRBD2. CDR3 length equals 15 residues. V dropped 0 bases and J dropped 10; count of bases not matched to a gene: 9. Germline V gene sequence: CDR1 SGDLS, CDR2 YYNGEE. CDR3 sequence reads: CASSVGGTSDGEQFF. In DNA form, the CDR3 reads TGTGCCAGCAGCGTAGGGGGGACTAGTGACGGGGAGCAGTTCTTC.